These 31 T cell receptor beta chains came from one sample sequenced in a study of metastatic and nonmetastatic thyroid tumors. TCRdb re-clonotyped the PCR reads via MiXCR. Among tens of thousands of clones, 13% were seen once, and the ten largest hold nearly 5%. No patient received treatment before thyroid surgery. Input material: blood. Receptors were obtained from a female donor with papillary thyroid cancer or a benign thyroid nodule (not recorded which). Some clones in this sample may be carry-over from other donors' samples.

This clone showed up many times. V usage is TRBV19 and J usage is TRBJ2-3; tentative D call: TRBD2 (6 bases). V was pared by 2 bases and J by 2 bases, with 8 bases between. Germline values: CDR1 LNHDA, CDR2 SQIVND (reference sequence). CDR3 length: 14 residues. The CDR3 DNA reads as TGTGCCAGTAGTATACGGACTACCACAGATACGCAGTATTTT. Translating it yields CASSIRTTTDTQYF.

By sample fraction, this clone is medium-sized. The chain employs TRBV11-2 and TRBJ2-7; D is perhaps TRBD2 (5 bases). V dropped 1 base and J dropped 4 bases, with 11 bases sitting between them. This CDR3 comprises 14 residues. Germline V gives CDR1 SGHAT, CDR2 FQNNGV. The DNA for the CDR3 is TGTGCCAGCAGCTTAGTTGTGGGAGAGTACGAGCAGTACTTC. This sequence encodes CASSLVVGEYEQYF.

This clone came up many times. Here the CDR3 reads CASSLIGGRELDTQYF. The CDR3 nucleotides read TGTGCCAGCAGCTTAATCGGTGGGCGGGAGTTAGATACGCAGTATTTT. The chain combines TRBV11-2 with TRBJ2-3, with 7 bases that match TRBD2. Germline V gene lookup returns CDR1 SGHAT and CDR2 FQNNGV. The CDR3 is 16 residues long. V lost 2 bases, J lost 5 bases, and 10 bases stayed unmatched. Full variable domain (remainder filled in from reference TRBV11-2 and TRBJ2-3): EAGVAQSPRYKIIEKRQSVAFWCNPISGHATLYWYQQILGQGPKLLIQFQNNGVVDDSQLPKDRFSAERLKGVDSTLKIQPAKLEDSAVYLCASSLIGGRELDTQYFGPGTRLTVL.

This clone was counted many times. The genes are TRBV6-5 and TRBJ2-1; TRBD1 matches 9 bases. This CDR3 comprises 16 residues. Germline V CDR1 and CDR2: MNHEY, SVGAGI. The junction had 7 bases not matched to a gene; V was cut back by 4 bases and J by 3 bases. This CDR3 reads CASSFTRQGGYNEQFF. CDR3 nucleotides: TGTGCCAGCAGTTTCACCAGACAGGGGGGCTACAATGAGCAGTTCTTC.

This clone occurred many times. The rearrangement joins TRBV11-1 to TRBJ2-1; 14 nucleotides match TRBD2. Germline V gives CDR1 SGHAT, CDR2 FQDESV (reference sequence). Losses at the gene ends were 2 bases for V and 7 bases for J; bases not matched to a gene: 10. This CDR3 is built from 18 residues. CDR3 DNA sequence: TGTGCCAGCAGCTTAACGGGGACTAGCGGGAGTCAGGCGAATGAGCAGTTCTTC. Translation: CASSLTGTSGSQANEQFF.

This clone has a count of ten or more. The chain uses TRBV19 and TRBJ2-7; perhaps TRBD2 as D (5 bases). There are 13 residues in the CDR3. Germline loops: CDR1 LNHDA, CDR2 SQIVND (reference sequence). The ends were cut back, 5 bases at V and 2 bases at J, with 10 bases in the middle. As DNA, the CDR3 is TGTGCCAGTAGTTACCTCGGGACCTACGAGCAGTACTTC. Translation gives CASSYLGTYEQYF.

This clone was counted ten times or more. The V and J genes are TRBV12-5 and TRBJ2-7; D gene uncertain. Germline CDR1 LGHNT, CDR2 FRNRAP. V gave up 2 bases and J gave up 2 bases, with 7 bases separating them. This CDR3 is built from 13 residues. CDR3 in DNA: TGTGCTAGTGGTTTGTGGGGAACCTACGAGCAGTACTTC. Translating it yields CASGLWGTYEQYF.

This clone was seen many times. The chain carries TRBV19 and TRBJ2-1; D gene unclear. The ends were cut back, 7 bases at V and 2 bases at J, with 15 bases in the middle. Germline loops: CDR1 LNHDA, CDR2 SQIVND (reference sequence). The CDR3 sequence is 15 residues long. Here the CDR3 reads CASKLRTDPYNEQFF. The DNA of the CDR3 is TGTGCCAGTAAACTCAGAACAGATCCCTACAATGAGCAGTTCTTC.

This clone has ten or more counts. This chain uses TRBV4-1 with TRBJ2-1; tentatively, D is TRBD2 (7 bases). V was pared by 0 bases and J by 7 bases, with 19 bases between. The germline V gene encodes CDR1 MGHRA and CDR2 YSYEKL. This CDR3 is 17 amino acids long. CDR3 sequence (DNA): TGCGCCAGCAGCCAAGATCTTTGGGGGGGCGCATTGAATGAGCAGTTCTTC. It specifies CASSQDLWGGALNEQFF.

This clone is medium-sized (0.01 to 0.1%) by share. The chain links TRBV7-8 to TRBJ2-7; D might be TRBD2 (6 bases). With 1 base removed from V and 0 bases from J, the gap between germline ends came to 13 bases. The CDR3 spans 16 residues. The germline V gene has CDR1 SGHVS and CDR2 FQNEAQ. Written as DNA, the CDR3 is TGTGCCAGCAGCTTAGATGGCGGGATTAGCTCCTACGAGCAGTACTTC. Protein product: CASSLDGGISSYEQYF.

This clone was counted at least ten times. Lacking the conserved final phenylalanine or tryptophan, this CDR3 likely reflects a read error. This chain links TRBV6-2 or TRBV6-3 with TRBJ2-7; D unresolved. CDR1 and CDR2 (germline): MNHEY, SVGEGT. Trimming took 0 bases from V and 2 from J, leaving 11 bases between them. The CDR3 extends over 15 amino acids. As DNA, the CDR3 is TGTGCCAGCAGTTACTCGAAGGACGGAGCCTACGAGCAGTACCTC. Translated, it gives CASSYSKDGAYEQYL.

This clone was observed a handful of times. A junction end diverges from the germline sequence, so it may reflect a read error. The chain couples TRBV2 to TRBJ1-1; 7 nucleotides match TRBD1. This CDR3 contains 14 residues. Germline V CDR1 and CDR2: SNHLY, FYNNEI. CDR3 sequence (DNA): TGTGCCGGCAGTCGACAGGGTTCATGGACTGAAGCTTTCTTT. It yields the protein CAGSRQGSWTEAFF.

By share, this clone counts as medium-sized. The rearrangement uses TRBV11-2 and TRBJ2-2; TRBD1 is a possible D gene (5 bases). CDR1 SGHAT and CDR2 FQNNGV come from the germline V gene. The V gene lost 1 base and the J gene lost 4 bases, with 10 bases spanning the gap. The CDR3 is 15 residues long. The CDR3 coding sequence is TGTGCCAGCAGCTTAGGGGCCAGGGCCACCGGGGAGCTGTTTTTT. This translates into CASSLGARATGELFF.

This clone was observed many times. The V and J genes are TRBV12-3 or TRBV12-4 and TRBJ1-1; the D gene is possibly TRBD1 (5 bases). V shed 5 bases and J shed 7 bases, with 20 bases lying between them. This CDR3 is 15 amino acids long. This chain's CDR3 is CASSPWVGGTGEAFF. The DNA for the CDR3 is TGTGCCAGCAGTCCATGGGTGGGGGGTACGGGTGAAGCTTTCTTT.

This clone was counted many times. One base away lies a much larger clone, so this may be a sequencing read error. This chain connects TRBV6-2 or TRBV6-3 to TRBJ2-2; D call uncertain. V was trimmed by 7 bases and J by 5 bases, leaving 8 bases between them. The CDR3 runs 12 residues. Germline V gene sequence: CDR1 MNHEY, CDR2 SVGEGT. CDR3 amino acids: CASMIGTGELFF. DNA for the CDR3: TGTGCCAGCATGATCGGGACCGGGGAGCTGTTTTTT.

This clone was found many times. The chain links TRBV10-3 to TRBJ1-3, with D possibly TRBD1 on 5 matching bases. The germline CDR1 and CDR2 sequences are ENHRY and SYGVKD. The CDR3 contains 16 residues. V gave up 0 bases and J gave up 2 bases, with 11 bases separating them. CDR3 DNA: TGTGCCATCAGTGAGTCTCCAGGGAGGGCTGGAAACACCATATATTTT. This gives the protein CAISESPGRAGNTIYF.

This clone occurred many times. The chain's CDR3 is CASSLSHDTDTGELFF. Written as DNA, the CDR3 is TGTGCCAGCAGTTTGAGCCACGACACCGACACCGGGGAGCTGTTTTTT. The V call is TRBV27, the J call TRBJ2-2, with unresolved D. The germline V and J ends were trimmed by 3 bases and 3 bases, with 14 bases remaining between them. The CDR3 has 16 residues. Germline V CDR1 and CDR2: MNHEY, SMNVEV (reference sequence).

This clone was seen many times. This rearrangement joins TRBV6-5 to TRBJ2-1; TRBD2 matches 10 bases. There are 15 residues in the CDR3. Per the germline V gene, CDR1 is MNHEY and CDR2 is SVGAGI. The J segment lost 4 bases and the V segment lost 0 bases, leaving 0 bases of the junction unmatched. The CDR3 loop reads CASSYSAGGYNEQFF. The CDR3 DNA reads as TGTGCCAGCAGTTACTCAGCGGGAGGGTACAATGAGCAGTTCTTC.

This sequence joins TRBV7-9 and TRBJ2-7; D unclear. Germline assignment: CDR1 SEHNR and CDR2 FQNEAQ (reference sequence). This CDR3 spans 14 amino acids. V was pared by 8 bases and J by 12 bases, with 26 bases between. The DNA of the CDR3 is TGTGCCAGCTATCGAGCTTTGGATTCCGAGGACCCGTACTTC. This sequence encodes CASYRALDSEDPYF.

This clone was recorded at least ten times. For the CDR3, the DNA is TGTGCCAGCAGTCCCCTAAGGGACAGGTTCTCCTACGAGCAGTACTTC. It translates to CASSPLRDRFSYEQYF. This chain uses TRBV28 with TRBJ2-7, with TRBD1 matching 8 bases. There are 16 residues in the CDR3. V gave up 5 bases and J gave up 0 bases; unmatched junction bases: 9. Germline V gives CDR1 MDHEN, CDR2 SYDVKM.

This clone was picked up many times. The gene calls are TRBV5-6 and TRBJ1-1; no clear D gene. The CDR3 covers 12 residues. Trimming stripped 7 bases from V and 1 base from J, with 8 bases between. CDR1 is SGHDT and CDR2 is YYEEEE in the germline V gene. This CDR3 is CASRQANTEAFF. CDR3 bases: TGTGCCAGCCGGCAAGCGAACACTGAAGCTTTCTTT.

Many counts were recorded for this clone. This chain connects TRBV6-1 to TRBJ1-1; a possible D gene is TRBD1 (6 bases). V shed 5 bases and J shed 1 base, with 14 bases lying between them. CDR3 length: 15 residues. Germline V lookup: CDR1 MNHNS, CDR2 SASEGT. DNA of the CDR3: TGTGCCAGCAGTTCCTGGACAGCTAAGAACACTGAAGCTTTCTTT. Its protein product is CASSSWTAKNTEAFF.

This clone has a count of ten or more. This sequence joins TRBV12-3 or TRBV12-4 and TRBJ2-1; no clear D. The CDR3 has 16 amino acids. The V end lost 3 bases, the J end lost 0 bases, and 12 bases lay between the germline ends. The CDR3 nucleotides are TGTGCCAGCAGTTTGATTTCCTCAAGCTCCTACAATGAGCAGTTCTTC. Encoded protein: CASSLISSSSYNEQFF.

This clone occurred many times. The V and J genes are TRBV24-1 and TRBJ2-2, with unresolved D. Trimming took off 10 bases at V and 3 bases at J, with 14 bases between the two ends. Looked up from germline, CDR1 is KGHDR and CDR2 is SFDVKD. This CDR3 comprises 14 residues. The CDR3 loop reads CATKAEGDTGELFF. CDR3 bases: TGTGCCACGAAAGCCGAAGGTGACACCGGGGAGCTGTTTTTT.

This clone was found many times. The V and J genes are TRBV28 and TRBJ1-2, with 7 bases aligning to TRBD1. This CDR3 spans 14 amino acids. CDR1 MDHEN and CDR2 SYDVKM come from the germline V gene. The trim removed 0 bases at V and 7 bases at J, leaving 5 bases unmatched. The CDR3 nucleotides read TGTGCCAGCAGTTTATGGGGAGGGGGCTCTGGCTACACCTTC. It translates to CASSLWGGGSGYTF.

A few counts support this clone. It may be a read error: a sequence one base away is much more abundant. V gene TRBV25-1 combines with J gene TRBJ2-3; D might be TRBD1 (6 bases). The CDR3 sequence is 13 residues long. CDR1 and CDR2 from the germline V gene are MGHDK and SYGVNS. For the CDR3, the DNA is TGTGCCAGCAGGAAACAGGAGACAGGTACGCAGTATTTT. Translation: CASRKQETGTQYF.

This clone was picked up many times. This rearrangement joins TRBV12-3 or TRBV12-4 to TRBJ2-3; TRBD2 matches at 10 bases. This CDR3 region has 15 residues. With V trimmed by 7 bases and J by 4 bases, 8 bases remained unmatched. The CDR3 protein is CASTPSGRASDTQYF. The CDR3 nucleotides read TGTGCCAGCACCCCGAGCGGGAGGGCCTCAGATACGCAGTATTTT.

The chain employs TRBV3-1 and TRBJ1-2, with TRBD1 matching 8 bases. The CDR3 runs to 13 residues. Germline loops: CDR1 LGHDT, CDR2 YNNKEL (reference sequence). Trimming took 4 bases from V and 6 from J; bases not matched to a gene: 4. As DNA, the CDR3 is TGTGCCAGCAGCCCGACAGGGGCGGATGGCTACACCTTC. Its translation is CASSPTGADGYTF.

This clone was recorded many times. CDR3 sequence: CASSVTGAGEKLFF. For the CDR3, the DNA is TGTGCCAGCAGTGTGACAGGGGCGGGTGAAAAACTGTTTTTT. The chain has TRBV28 and TRBJ1-4; TRBD1 agrees at 8 bases. The V gene's germline CDR1 is MDHEN and CDR2 SYDVKM. V shed 5 bases and J 7 bases; nucleotides not matched to a gene: 6. This CDR3 is built from 14 residues.

This clone has ten or more counts. This chain uses TRBV20-1 with TRBJ2-1; no definite D call. The germline CDR1 and CDR2 sequences are DFQATT and SNEGSKA (reference sequence). This CDR3 has 15 residues. With 6 bases removed from V and 8 bases from J, the gap between germline ends came to 23 bases. CDR3 region: CSAPERRKGGDEQFF. The CDR3 nucleotides are TGCAGTGCCCCGGAACGACGGAAAGGTGGAGATGAGCAGTTCTTC.

Details on this clone: As the CDR3 is not closed by the conserved phenylalanine or tryptophan, this likely results from a read error. This chain joins TRBV5-4 and TRBJ1-2; 7 nucleotides match TRBD1. Per germline, CDR1 SGHNT and CDR2 YYREEE (reference sequence). The CDR3 has 15 amino acids. V lost 0 bases and J lost 8; bases outside the gene matches: 10. The CDR3 DNA follows: TGTGCCAGCAGCTTGGCGGGACAGAGGTCCGGGGGCTACACCCTC. This encodes CASSLAGQRSGGYTL.